This T cell receptor (beta chain) was sequenced during a study of CD8 T cells in Susac syndrome. Study-wide context: Patients with Susac syndrome were therapy-naive, on corticosteroids, or on intravenous immunoglobulin alone at blood draw. Whole-study findings and limits: The CD4+ T cell repertoires in Susac syndrome were not clonally expanded.

The RNA, 0.5 to 1 ug, was put through reverse transcription using random hexamers. From the immunoSEQ multiplex PCR reads, TCRdb called clonotypes with MiXCR, one entry per CDR3 protein. The sample consists of tens of thousands of distinct CDR3 sequences, 85% to 95% of them appearing once. Notes on this clonotype: Its antigen remains unidentified.

The CDR3 extends over 12 amino acids. V shed 4 bases and J shed 3 bases, with 6 bases lying between them. Germline V gene data show CDR1 as MGHRA and CDR2 as YSYEKL. The rearrangement links TRBV4-1 to TRBJ1-2, with D hard to call. The source material was CD4+ T cells from PBMCs. The clonotype comes from a human donor with Susac syndrome. The CDR3: CASSREDYGYTF. The DNA for the CDR3 is TGCGCCAGCAGCCGCGAGGACTATGGCTACACCTTC.